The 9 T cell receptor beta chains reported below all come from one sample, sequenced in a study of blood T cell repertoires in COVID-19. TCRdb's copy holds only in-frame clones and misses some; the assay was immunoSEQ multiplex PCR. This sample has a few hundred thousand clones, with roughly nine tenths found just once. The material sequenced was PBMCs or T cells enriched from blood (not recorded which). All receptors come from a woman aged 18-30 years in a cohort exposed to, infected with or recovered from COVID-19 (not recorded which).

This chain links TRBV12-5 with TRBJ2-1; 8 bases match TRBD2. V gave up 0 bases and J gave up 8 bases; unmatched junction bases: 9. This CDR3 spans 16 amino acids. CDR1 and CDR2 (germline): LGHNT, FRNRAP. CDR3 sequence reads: CASGLVLSGSYHEQFF. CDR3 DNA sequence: TGTGCTAGTGGTTTGGTACTGAGCGGGAGTTATCATGAGCAGTTCTTC.

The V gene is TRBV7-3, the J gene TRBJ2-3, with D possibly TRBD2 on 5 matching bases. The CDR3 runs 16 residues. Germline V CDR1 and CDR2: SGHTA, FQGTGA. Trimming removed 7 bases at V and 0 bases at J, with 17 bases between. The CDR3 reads CASTPGLQRSTDTQYF. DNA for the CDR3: TGTGCCAGCACCCCCGGACTCCAGAGGAGCACAGATACGCAGTATTTT.

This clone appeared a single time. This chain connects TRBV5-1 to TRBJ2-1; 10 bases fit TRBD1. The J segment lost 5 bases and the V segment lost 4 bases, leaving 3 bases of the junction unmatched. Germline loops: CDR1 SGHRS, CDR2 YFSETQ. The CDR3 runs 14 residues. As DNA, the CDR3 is TGCGCCAGCAGCGGGGGGACAGGGGACAATGAGCAGTTCTTC. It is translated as CASSGGTGDNEQFF.

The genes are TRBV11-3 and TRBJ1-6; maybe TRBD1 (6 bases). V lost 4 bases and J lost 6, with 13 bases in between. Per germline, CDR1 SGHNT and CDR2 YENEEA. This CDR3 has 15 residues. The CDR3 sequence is CASSSGDLGNSPLHF. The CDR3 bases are TGTGCCAGCAGCTCAGGGGATTTGGGTAATTCACCCCTCCACTTT.

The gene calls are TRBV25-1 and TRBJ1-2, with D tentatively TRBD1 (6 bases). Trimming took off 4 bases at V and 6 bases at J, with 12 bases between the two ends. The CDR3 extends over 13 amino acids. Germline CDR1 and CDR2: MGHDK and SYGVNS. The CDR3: CASSAGTTDGYTF. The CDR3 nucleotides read TGTGCCAGCAGTGCTGGGACAACGGATGGCTACACCTTC.

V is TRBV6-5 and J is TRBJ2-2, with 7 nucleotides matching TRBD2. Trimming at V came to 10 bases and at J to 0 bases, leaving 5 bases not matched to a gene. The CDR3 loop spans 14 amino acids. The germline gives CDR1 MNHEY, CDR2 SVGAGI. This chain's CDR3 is CATHSGPNTGELFF. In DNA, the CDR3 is TGTGCCACCCATAGCGGGCCGAACACCGGGGAGCTGTTTTTT.

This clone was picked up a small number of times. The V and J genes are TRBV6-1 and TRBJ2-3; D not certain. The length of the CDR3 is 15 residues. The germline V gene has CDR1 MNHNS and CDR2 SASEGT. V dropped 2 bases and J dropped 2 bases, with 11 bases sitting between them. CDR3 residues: CASSELPDPTDTQYF. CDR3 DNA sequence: TGTGCCAGCAGTGAACTGCCAGATCCCACAGATACGCAGTATTTT.

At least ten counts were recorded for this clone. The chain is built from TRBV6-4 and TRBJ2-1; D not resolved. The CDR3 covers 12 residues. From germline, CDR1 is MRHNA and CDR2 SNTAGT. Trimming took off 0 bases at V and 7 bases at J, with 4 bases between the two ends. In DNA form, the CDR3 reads TGTGCCAGCAGTGACTCACAGAATGAGCAGTTCTTC. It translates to CASSDSQNEQFF.

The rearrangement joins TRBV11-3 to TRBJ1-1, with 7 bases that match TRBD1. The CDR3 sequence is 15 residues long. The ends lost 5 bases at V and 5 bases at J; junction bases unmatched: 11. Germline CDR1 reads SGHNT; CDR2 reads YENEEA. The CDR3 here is CASSPDRDSGTEAFF. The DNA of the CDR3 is TGTGCCAGCAGCCCAGACCGGGACAGCGGAACTGAAGCTTTCTTT.